The T cell receptor beta chain under discussion was sequenced for a study of blood T cell repertoires in COVID-19. The method was immunoSEQ multiplex PCR; TCRdb's version includes in-frame clones alone and lacks a portion of them. The sample includes about 370,000 clones, 89% of them seen just once. Germline V lookup: CDR1 MNHEY, CDR2 SVGEGT. The CDR3 covers 14 residues. Deletions cut 0 bases from V and 6 bases from J, with 9 bases between. The rearrangement uses TRBV6-2 or TRBV6-3 and TRBJ2-1; possible D gene TRBD2, 5 bases. What was sequenced was peripheral blood. The source of this sequence is a woman aged 30 to 39 with COVID-19, enrolled during active disease. The CDR3 bases are TGTGCCAGCAGTTACTCGCTAGCTGGCAATGAGCAGTTCTTC. Its translation is CASSYSLAGNEQFF.